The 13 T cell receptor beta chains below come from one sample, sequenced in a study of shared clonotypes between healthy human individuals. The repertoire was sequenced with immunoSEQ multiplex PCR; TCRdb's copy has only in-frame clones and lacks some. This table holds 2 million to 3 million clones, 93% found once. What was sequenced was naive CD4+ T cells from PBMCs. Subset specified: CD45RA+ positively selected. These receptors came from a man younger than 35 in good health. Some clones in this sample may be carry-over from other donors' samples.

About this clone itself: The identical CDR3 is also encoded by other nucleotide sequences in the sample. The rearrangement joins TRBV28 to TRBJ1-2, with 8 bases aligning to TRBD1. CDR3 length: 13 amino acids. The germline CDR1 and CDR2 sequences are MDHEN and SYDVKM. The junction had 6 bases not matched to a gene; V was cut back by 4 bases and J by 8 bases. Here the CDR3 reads CASSSDRGRGYTF. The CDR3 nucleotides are TGTGCCAGCAGTTCCGACAGGGGAAGGGGCTACACCTTC.

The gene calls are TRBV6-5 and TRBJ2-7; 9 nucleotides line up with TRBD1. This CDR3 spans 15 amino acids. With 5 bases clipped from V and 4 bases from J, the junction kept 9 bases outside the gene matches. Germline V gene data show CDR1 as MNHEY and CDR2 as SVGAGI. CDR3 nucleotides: TGTGCCAGCAGTCGTCGGGGACAGGGTTGGTACGAGCAGTACTTC. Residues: CASSRRGQGWYEQYF.

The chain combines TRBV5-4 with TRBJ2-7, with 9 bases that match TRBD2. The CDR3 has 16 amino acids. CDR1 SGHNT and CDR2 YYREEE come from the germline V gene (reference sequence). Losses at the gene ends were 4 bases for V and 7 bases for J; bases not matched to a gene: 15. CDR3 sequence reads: CASSPGGGGRAQEQYF. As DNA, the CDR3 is TGTGCCAGCAGCCCCGGGGGGGGCGGGAGGGCCCAAGAGCAGTACTTC.

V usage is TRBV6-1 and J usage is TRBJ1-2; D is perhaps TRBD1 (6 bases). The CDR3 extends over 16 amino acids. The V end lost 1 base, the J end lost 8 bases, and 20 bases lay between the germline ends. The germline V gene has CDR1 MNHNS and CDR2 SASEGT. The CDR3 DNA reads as TGTGCCAGCAGTGAAGTCTATAGGGTAGTGGGGGCCGGCTACACCTTC. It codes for CASSEVYRVVGAGYTF.

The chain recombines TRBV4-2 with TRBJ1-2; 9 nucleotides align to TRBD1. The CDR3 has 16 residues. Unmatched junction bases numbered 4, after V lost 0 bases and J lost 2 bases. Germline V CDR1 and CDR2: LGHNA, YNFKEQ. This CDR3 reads CASSQDRGQGNYGYTF. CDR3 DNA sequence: TGTGCCAGCAGCCAAGATCGTGGACAGGGGAACTATGGCTACACCTTC.

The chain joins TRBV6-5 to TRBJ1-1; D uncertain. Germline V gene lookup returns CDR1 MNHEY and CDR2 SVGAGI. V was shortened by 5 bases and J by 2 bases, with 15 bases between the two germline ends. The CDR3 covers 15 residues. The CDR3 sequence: CASSLSVLFNTEAFF. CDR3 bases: TGTGCCAGCAGTCTCTCAGTATTATTTAACACTGAAGCTTTCTTT.

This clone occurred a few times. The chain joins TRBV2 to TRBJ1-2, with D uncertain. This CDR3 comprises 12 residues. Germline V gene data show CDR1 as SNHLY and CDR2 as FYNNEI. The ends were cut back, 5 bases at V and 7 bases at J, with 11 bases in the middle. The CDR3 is CASSREARGYTF. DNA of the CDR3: TGTGCCAGCAGTAGGGAGGCGCGTGGCTACACCTTC.

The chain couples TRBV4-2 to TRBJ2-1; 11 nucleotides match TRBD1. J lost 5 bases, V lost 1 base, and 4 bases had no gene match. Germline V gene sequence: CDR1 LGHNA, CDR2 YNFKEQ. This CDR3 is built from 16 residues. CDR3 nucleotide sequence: TGTGCCAGCAGCCAAGTTGGACAGGGGGCCAACAATGAGCAGTTCTTC. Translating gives CASSQVGQGANNEQFF.

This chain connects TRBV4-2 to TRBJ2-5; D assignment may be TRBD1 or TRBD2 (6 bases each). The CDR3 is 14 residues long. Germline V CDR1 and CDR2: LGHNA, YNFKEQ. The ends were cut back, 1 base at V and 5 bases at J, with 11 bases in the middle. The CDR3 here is CASSQAGAGETQYF. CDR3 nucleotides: TGTGCCAGCAGCCAAGCAGGGGCGGGGGAGACCCAGTACTTC.

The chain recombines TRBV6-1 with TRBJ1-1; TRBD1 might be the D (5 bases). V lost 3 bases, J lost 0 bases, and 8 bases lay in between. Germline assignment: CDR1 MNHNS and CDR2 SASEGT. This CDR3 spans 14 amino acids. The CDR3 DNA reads TGTGCCAGCAGTGATGAGACAGTGAACACTGAAGCTTTCTTT. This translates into CASSDETVNTEAFF.

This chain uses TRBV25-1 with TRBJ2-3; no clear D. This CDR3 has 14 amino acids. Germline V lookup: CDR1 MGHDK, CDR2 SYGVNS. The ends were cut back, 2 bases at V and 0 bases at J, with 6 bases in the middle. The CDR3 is CASSEQSSTDTQYF. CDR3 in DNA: TGTGCCAGCAGTGAACAGTCCAGCACAGATACGCAGTATTTT.

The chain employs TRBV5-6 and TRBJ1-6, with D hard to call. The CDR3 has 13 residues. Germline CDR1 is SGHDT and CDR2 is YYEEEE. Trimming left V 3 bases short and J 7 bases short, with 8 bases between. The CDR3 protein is CASSWAKNSPLHF. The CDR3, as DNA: TGTGCCAGCAGCTGGGCGAAGAATTCACCCCTCCACTTT.

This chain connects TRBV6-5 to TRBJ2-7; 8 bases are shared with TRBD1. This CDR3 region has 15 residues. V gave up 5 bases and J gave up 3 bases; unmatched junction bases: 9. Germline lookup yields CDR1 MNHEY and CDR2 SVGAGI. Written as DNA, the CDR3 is TGTGCCAGCAGTAAAGACAGGGGATCATACTACGAGCAGTACTTC. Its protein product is CASSKDRGSYYEQYF.